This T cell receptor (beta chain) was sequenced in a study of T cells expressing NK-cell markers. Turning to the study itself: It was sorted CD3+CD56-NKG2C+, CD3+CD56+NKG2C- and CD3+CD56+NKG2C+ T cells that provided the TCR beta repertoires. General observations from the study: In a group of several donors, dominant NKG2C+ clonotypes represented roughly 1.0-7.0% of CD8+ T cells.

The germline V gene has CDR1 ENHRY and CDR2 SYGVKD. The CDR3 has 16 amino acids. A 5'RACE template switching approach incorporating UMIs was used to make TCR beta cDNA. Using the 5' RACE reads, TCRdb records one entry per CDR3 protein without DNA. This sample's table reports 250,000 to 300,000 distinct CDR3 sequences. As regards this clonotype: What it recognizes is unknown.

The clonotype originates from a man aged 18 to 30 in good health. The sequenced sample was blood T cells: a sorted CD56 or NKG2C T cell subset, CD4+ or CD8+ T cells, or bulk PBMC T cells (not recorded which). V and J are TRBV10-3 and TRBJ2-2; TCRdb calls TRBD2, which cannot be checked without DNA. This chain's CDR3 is CAISERGRANTGELFF.